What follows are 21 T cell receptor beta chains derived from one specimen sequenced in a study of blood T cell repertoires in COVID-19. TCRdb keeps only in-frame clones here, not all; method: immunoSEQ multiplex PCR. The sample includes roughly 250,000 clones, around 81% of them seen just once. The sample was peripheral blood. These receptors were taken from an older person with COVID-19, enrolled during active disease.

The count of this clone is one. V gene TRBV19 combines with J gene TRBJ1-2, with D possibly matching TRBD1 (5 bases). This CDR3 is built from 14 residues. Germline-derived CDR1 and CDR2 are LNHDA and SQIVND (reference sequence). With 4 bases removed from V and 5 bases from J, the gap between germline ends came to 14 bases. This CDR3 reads CASSNRVGGYGYTF. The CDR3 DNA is TGTGCCAGTAGTAATCGGGTTGGGGGGTATGGCTACACCTTC.

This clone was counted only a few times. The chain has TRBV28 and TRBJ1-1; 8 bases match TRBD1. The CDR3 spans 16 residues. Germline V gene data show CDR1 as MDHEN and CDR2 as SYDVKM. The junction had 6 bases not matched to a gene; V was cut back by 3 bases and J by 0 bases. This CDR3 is CASSFSRGLLNTEAFF. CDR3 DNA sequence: TGTGCCAGCAGTTTCTCCAGGGGGCTCTTGAACACTGAAGCTTTCTTT.

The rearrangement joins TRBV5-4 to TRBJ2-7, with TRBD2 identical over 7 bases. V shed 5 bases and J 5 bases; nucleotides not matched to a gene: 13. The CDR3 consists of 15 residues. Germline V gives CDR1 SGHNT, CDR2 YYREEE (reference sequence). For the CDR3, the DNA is TGTGCCAGCAGTTTTCTAAGCGGGGCCGCCCACGAGCAGTACTTC. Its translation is CASSFLSGAAHEQYF.

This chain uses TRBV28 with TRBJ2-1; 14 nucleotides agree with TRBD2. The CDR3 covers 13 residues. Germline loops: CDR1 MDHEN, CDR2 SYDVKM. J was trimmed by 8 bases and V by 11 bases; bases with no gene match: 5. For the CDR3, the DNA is TGTGCCGGGGGACTAGCGGGAGTGGATGAGCAGTTCTTC. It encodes CAGGLAGVDEQFF.

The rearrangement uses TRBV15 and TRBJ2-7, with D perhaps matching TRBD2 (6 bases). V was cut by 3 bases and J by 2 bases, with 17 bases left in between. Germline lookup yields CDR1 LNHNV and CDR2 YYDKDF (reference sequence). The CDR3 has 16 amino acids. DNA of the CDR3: TGTGCCACCAGCAGCCTCGGAGGAGGGACTCCCTACGAGCAGTACTTC. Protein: CATSSLGGGTPYEQYF.

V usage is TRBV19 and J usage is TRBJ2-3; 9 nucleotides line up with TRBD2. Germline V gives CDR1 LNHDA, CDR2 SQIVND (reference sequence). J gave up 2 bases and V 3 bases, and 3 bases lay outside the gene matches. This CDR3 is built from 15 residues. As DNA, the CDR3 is TGTGCCAGTAGTATCCTAGCGGGAAACACAGATACGCAGTATTTT. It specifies CASSILAGNTDTQYF.

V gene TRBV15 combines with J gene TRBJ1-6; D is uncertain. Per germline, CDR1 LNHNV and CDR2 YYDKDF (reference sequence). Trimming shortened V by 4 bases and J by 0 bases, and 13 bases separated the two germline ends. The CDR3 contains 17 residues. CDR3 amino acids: CATSNRGRNSYNSPLHF. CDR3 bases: TGTGCCACCAGCAACCGAGGGAGGAACTCCTATAATTCACCCCTCCACTTT.

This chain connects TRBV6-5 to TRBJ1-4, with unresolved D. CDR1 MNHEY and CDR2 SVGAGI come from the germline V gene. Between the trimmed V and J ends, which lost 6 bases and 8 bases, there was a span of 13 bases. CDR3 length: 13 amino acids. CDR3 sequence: CASSLTSQEKLFF. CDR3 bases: TGTGCCAGCAGCCTCACCTCCCAGGAAAAACTGTTTTTT.

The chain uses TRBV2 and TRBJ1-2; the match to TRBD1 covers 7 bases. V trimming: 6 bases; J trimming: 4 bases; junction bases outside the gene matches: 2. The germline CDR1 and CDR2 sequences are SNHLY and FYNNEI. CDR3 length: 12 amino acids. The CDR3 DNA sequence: TGTGCCAGCAGAGGGACAGCCTATGGCTACACCTTC. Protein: CASRGTAYGYTF.

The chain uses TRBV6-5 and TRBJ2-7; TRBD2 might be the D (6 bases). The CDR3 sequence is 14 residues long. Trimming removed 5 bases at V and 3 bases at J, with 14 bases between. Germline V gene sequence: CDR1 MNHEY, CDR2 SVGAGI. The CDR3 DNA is TGTGCCAGCAGTAACTGGGGGGACGGCTACGAGCAGTACTTC. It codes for CASSNWGDGYEQYF.

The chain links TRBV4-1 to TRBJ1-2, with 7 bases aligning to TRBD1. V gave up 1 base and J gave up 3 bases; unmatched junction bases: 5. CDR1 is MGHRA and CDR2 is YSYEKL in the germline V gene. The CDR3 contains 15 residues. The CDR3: CASSQGQGPYYGYTF. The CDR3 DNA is TGCGCCAGCAGCCAAGGACAGGGTCCCTACTATGGCTACACCTTC.

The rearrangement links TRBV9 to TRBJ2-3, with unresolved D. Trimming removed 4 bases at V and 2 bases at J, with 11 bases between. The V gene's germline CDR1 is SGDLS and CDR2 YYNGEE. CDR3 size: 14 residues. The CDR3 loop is CASSPRHHTDTQYF. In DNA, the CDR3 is TGTGCCAGCAGCCCCCGACATCACACAGATACGCAGTATTTT.

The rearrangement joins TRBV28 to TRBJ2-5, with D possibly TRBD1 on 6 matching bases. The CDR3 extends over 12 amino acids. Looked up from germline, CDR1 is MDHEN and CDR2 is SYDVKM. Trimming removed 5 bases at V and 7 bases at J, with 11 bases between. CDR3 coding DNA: TGTGCCAGCAGTCTATCGGACAGGACCCAGTACTTC. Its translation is CASSLSDRTQYF.

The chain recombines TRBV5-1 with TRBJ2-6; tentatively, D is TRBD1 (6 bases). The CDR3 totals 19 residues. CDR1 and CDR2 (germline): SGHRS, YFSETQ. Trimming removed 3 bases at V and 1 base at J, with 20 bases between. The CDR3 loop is CASSSTGTSPRSGANVLTF. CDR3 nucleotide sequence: TGCGCCAGCAGCTCTACCGGGACAAGCCCTCGTTCTGGGGCCAACGTCCTGACTTTC.

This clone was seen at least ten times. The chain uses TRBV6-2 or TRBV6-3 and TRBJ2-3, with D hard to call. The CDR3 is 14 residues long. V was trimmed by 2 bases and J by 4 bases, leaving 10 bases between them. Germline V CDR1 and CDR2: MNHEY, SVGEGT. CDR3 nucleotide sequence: TGTGCCAGCAGTTACATGCCGCTAGCAGATACGCAGTATTTT. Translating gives CASSYMPLADTQYF.

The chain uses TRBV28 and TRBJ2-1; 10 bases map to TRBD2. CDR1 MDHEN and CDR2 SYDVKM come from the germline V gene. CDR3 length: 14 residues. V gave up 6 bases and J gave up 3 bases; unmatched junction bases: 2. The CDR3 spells CASRWTSGYNEQFF. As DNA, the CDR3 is TGTGCCAGCAGGTGGACTAGCGGCTACAATGAGCAGTTCTTC.

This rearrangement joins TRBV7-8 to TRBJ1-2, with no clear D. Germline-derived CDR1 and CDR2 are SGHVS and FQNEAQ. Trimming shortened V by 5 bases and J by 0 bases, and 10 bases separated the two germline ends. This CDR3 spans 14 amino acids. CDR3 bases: TGTGCCAGCAGCAGCCTTATAGCTAACTATGGCTACACCTTC. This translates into CASSSLIANYGYTF.

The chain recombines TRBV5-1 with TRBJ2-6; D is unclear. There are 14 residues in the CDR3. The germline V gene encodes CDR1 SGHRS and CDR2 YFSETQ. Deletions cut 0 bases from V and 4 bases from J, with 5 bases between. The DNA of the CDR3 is TGCGCCAGCAGCTTGGTTTCGGGGGCCAACGTCCTGACTTTC. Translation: CASSLVSGANVLTF.

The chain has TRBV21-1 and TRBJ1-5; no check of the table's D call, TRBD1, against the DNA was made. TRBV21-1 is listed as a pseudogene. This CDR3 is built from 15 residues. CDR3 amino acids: CASSHRTADNQPQHF. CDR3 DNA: TGTGCCAGCAGCCACCGGACAGCAGATAATCAGCCCCAGCATTTT.

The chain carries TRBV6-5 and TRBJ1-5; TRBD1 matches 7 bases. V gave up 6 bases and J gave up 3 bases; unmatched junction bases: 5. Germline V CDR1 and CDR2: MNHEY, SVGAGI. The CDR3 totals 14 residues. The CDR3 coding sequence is TGTGCCAGCAGAAAGACAGGGTCCAATCAGCCCCAGCATTTT. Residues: CASRKTGSNQPQHF.

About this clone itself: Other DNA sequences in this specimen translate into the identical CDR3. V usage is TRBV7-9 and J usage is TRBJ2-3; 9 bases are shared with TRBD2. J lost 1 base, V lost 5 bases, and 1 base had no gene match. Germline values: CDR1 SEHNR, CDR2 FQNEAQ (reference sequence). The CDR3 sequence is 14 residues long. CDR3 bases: TGTGCCAGCAGCCGGACTAGCGGCACAGATACGCAGTATTTT. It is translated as CASSRTSGTDTQYF.